Below, 12 T cell receptor beta chains from the same sample are listed, as sequenced in a study of tumour-infiltrating T cells in Burkitt lymphoma. Profiling relied on immunoSEQ multiplex PCR, and the TCRdb table lists in-frame clones only, not all of them. Of around 46,000 clones listed, 31% are singletons. The sequenced material came from tumor tissue. The receptors here all came from a human donor with Burkitt lymphoma.

The V gene is TRBV7-2, the J gene TRBJ1-1, with D maybe TRBD1 (5 bases). The germline V gene encodes CDR1 SGHTA and CDR2 FQGNSA. Deletions cut 3 bases from V and 1 base from J, with 9 bases between. The CDR3 is 14 amino acids. This CDR3 is CASSLGGWNTEAFF. DNA for the CDR3: TGTGCCAGCAGCTTGGGGGGATGGAACACTGAAGCTTTCTTT.

This clone has a handful of counts. The CDR3 bases are TGTGCCAGCAGCTGGGGGCGCGGGCAAGCTTTCTTT. Its translation is CASSWGRGQAFF. The V and J genes are TRBV7-9 and TRBJ1-1, with a weak D call TRBD1 (6 bases). This CDR3 region has 12 residues. The germline CDR1 and CDR2 sequences are SEHNR and FQNEAQ (reference sequence). Trimming cost V 4 bases and J 9 bases, with 12 bases left between them.

This chain links TRBV21-1 with TRBJ2-7; the DNA was not compared with TRBD2, the D call given in the table. TRBV21-1 is assigned pseudogene status. There are 13 residues in the CDR3. CDR3 DNA sequence: TGTGCCAGCAATGGTCGAGATGACTACGAGCAGTACTTC. It translates to CASNGRDDYEQYF.

The chain joins TRBV28 to TRBJ2-2; 11 nucleotides match TRBD1. Germline CDR1 reads MDHEN; CDR2 reads SYDVKM. CDR3 length: 16 amino acids. Germline trimming cut 6 bases from V and 4 bases from J; bases unmatched to any gene: 7. CDR3 coding DNA: TGTGCCAGCAGACCTTCCGGGACAGGGGGCACCGGGGAGCTGTTTTTT. The encoded protein is CASRPSGTGGTGELFF.

This clone was seen a few times. V usage is TRBV2 and J usage is TRBJ2-5; D possibly corresponds to TRBD2 (5 bases). Trimming shortened V by 7 bases and J by 2 bases, and 14 bases separated the two germline ends. CDR3 length equals 14 residues. The germline V gene has CDR1 SNHLY and CDR2 FYNNEI. The CDR3 nucleotides are TGTGCCAGCAATGGAGGAATCCGTCAAGAGACCCAGTACTTC. This codes for CASNGGIRQETQYF.

The chain uses TRBV5-1 and TRBJ1-4; 8 positions agree with TRBD1. Germline CDR1 SGHRS, CDR2 YFSETQ. The V gene end was trimmed by 4 bases and the J gene end by 7 bases; junction bases not matched to a gene: 12. The CDR3 length is 16 residues. The CDR3 loop is CASSDGQGRFGEKLFF. CDR3 in DNA: TGCGCCAGCAGCGACGGACAGGGAAGGTTTGGTGAAAAACTGTTTTTT.

The rearrangement links TRBV5-1 to TRBJ1-4; 8 bases are a match to TRBD1. After removal of 0 bases from V and 3 bases from J, the junction contained 1 base not matched to a gene. CDR1 SGHRS and CDR2 YFSETQ come from the germline V gene. This CDR3 comprises 15 residues. The CDR3: CASSLGTGSNEKLFF. The CDR3 region has the DNA TGCGCCAGCAGCTTGGGGACAGGGTCTAATGAAAAACTGTTTTTT.

There are a few counts of this clone. The chain links TRBV6-5 to TRBJ1-1; the D is unclear. The CDR3 is 13 amino acids. Trimming cost V 5 bases and J 4 bases, with 11 bases left between them. CDR1 is MNHEY and CDR2 is SVGAGI in the germline V gene. This CDR3 reads CASSRRRTTEAFF. The CDR3 DNA sequence: TGTGCCAGCAGTCGTAGAAGGACCACTGAAGCTTTCTTT.

This clone was detected only once. This chain connects TRBV28 to TRBJ1-3; no reliable D call. The germline V gene encodes CDR1 MDHEN and CDR2 SYDVKM. The CDR3 sequence is 16 residues long. The germline V and J ends were trimmed by 6 bases and 5 bases, with 20 bases remaining between them. This CDR3 is CASSTPRGIGRNTIYF. The CDR3 nucleotides are TGTGCCAGCAGCACTCCCCGAGGGATAGGGCGAAACACCATATATTTT.

The rearrangement links TRBV7-9 to TRBJ2-5, with a weak D call TRBD2 (6 bases). The CDR3 consists of 17 residues. Germline V gene data show CDR1 as SEHNR and CDR2 as FQNEAQ (reference sequence). V shed 4 bases and J shed 4 bases, with 22 bases lying between them. The CDR3 here is CASSSLTGRGAPETQYF. CDR3 coding DNA: TGTGCCAGCAGCTCCTTGACCGGGCGGGGAGCCCCAGAGACCCAGTACTTC.

The chain links TRBV6-1 to TRBJ1-1, with D tentatively TRBD1 (5 bases). The CDR3 is made up of 14 amino acids. The V gene's germline CDR1 is MNHNS and CDR2 SASEGT. Trimming left V 4 bases short and J 1 base short, with 10 bases between. The CDR3 is CASSVRAGNTEAFF. CDR3 nucleotide sequence: TGTGCCAGCAGTGTCAGGGCCGGGAACACTGAAGCTTTCTTT.

For this clone: An end of the junction differs from the germline gene, which may be a read error. The rearrangement uses TRBV5-1 and TRBJ2-1; 8 nucleotides agree with TRBD2. The CDR3 extends over 14 amino acids. The germline V gene has CDR1 SGHRS and CDR2 YFSETQ. This chain's CDR3 is CASSFSGAYNEQFF. CDR3 DNA sequence: TGCGCCAGCAGCTTTAGCGGGGCTTACAATGAACAGTTCTTC.